This is a list of T cell receptor beta chains from one sample in a study of cytomegalovirus exposure and HLA in healthy donors. Sequenced by immunoSEQ multiplex PCR; TCRdb stores in-frame clones only, minus some. This table has 210,000 or so clones, around 83% appearing once. Sequences were obtained from PBMCs. Receptor source: a girl aged 5-17 years in good health and CMV-seronegative. Both conserved end residues are part of each CDR3. Fields, in order: clone size, V gene, J gene, CDR3 protein. A clone size is listed for some rows: how often the clone was seen (once, few, many), or a class if it is expanded.

NA	TRBV4-2	TRBJ1-3	CASSQDPGTGGNTIYF
NA	TRBV7-9	TRBJ1-3	CASSSGGTGLSGNTIYF
few	TRBV4-3	TRBJ1-6	CASSPTAGRSPLHF
few	TRBV5-8	TRBJ1-2	CASSFRQLPYGYTF
NA	TRBV6-4	TRBJ1-5	CASSVTGEGSQPQHF
NA	TRBV14	TRBJ2-5	CASSHRQGRETQYF
NA	TRBV19	TRBJ1-2	CASSTDRRINYGYTF
NA	TRBV28	TRBJ2-1	CASSLRQGKDEQFF
few	TRBV4-3	TRBJ1-1	CASSQVTGPNTEAFF
NA	TRBV5-4	TRBJ1-2	CASTLTKTGGNGYTF
NA	TRBV9	TRBJ2-7	CASSVAGGLYYEQYF
NA	TRBV12-2	TRBJ1-5	CASRLAIDGYNQPQHF
few	TRBV28	TRBJ1-5	CASRPSLGQGDQPQHF
NA	TRBV14	TRBJ1-1	CASSQVTRADTEAFF
NA	TRBV5-1	TRBJ2-1	CASSSLGTSSSYNEQFF
NA	TRBV2	TRBJ2-1	CASGERPYNEQFF
NA	TRBV7-2	TRBJ2-7	CASSFAAGGSYEQYF
NA	TRBV5-1	TRBJ2-5	CASSRQGEETQYF
NA	TRBV7-6	TRBJ2-1	CASSSGLLSYNEQFF
NA	TRBV6-1	TRBJ2-5	CASSRTIQETQYF
NA	TRBV30	TRBJ2-7	CAWSRDIVYEQYF
once	TRBV10-3	TRBJ1-2	CAIRGSRGRTSYTF
NA	TRBV2	TRBJ2-1	CASRSQGQFYNEQFF
NA	TRBV28	TRBJ1-2	CASSLSGQTPRLEILYGYTF
NA	TRBV30	TRBJ1-1	CAWNGGGKAFF
NA	TRBV7-9	TRBJ2-7	CASSKVGQGASYEQYF
NA	TRBV5-1	TRBJ2-5	CASSLCWTSGPPSEETQYF
few	TRBV7-6	TRBJ2-1	CASSLAASGYNEQFF
NA	TRBV19	TRBJ1-2	CASSIGTGSYGYTF
NA	TRBV4-2	TRBJ2-5	CASSQVKGVREAQYF
NA	TRBV2	TRBJ2-6	CASSESTAGANVLTF